A single sample is the source of the 25 T cell receptor beta chains below, sequenced in a study of blood T cell repertoires in COVID-19. Measured with immunoSEQ multiplex PCR; TCRdb has only the in-frame clones, and not every one. The table lists approximately 64,000 clones, more than 70% of them singletons, with under 4% in the top ten. Sequences were obtained from peripheral blood. The receptors were sampled from a man in his 70s with acute or convalescent COVID-19.

This rearrangement joins TRBV6-6 to TRBJ1-5, with TRBD1 as a possible D gene (6 bases). The germline V gene encodes CDR1 MNHNY and CDR2 SVGAGI (reference sequence). The CDR3 contains 15 residues. The ends were cut back, 0 bases at V and 5 bases at J, with 11 bases in the middle. CDR3 protein: CASSYSRTGHQPQHF. The CDR3 nucleotides are TGTGCCAGCAGTTACTCCAGAACAGGGCATCAGCCCCAGCATTTT.

The J gene is TRBJ1-2, the V gene TRBV27; 8 positions agree with TRBD1. V shed 3 bases and J 4 bases; nucleotides not matched to a gene: 10. Germline V gene lookup returns CDR1 MNHEY and CDR2 SMNVEV (reference sequence). CDR3 length: 16 residues. The CDR3: CASSFLNGQGPYGYTF. The DNA for the CDR3 is TGTGCCAGCAGTTTTCTAAATGGACAGGGCCCCTATGGCTACACCTTC.

This chain joins TRBV5-5 and TRBJ2-1; 9 nucleotides align to TRBD2. The CDR3 runs to 15 residues. Germline CDR1 is SGHKS and CDR2 is YYEKEE (reference sequence). After removal of 3 bases from V and 12 bases from J, the junction contained 13 bases not matched to a gene. This CDR3 reads CASSSNSGGPLRQFF. In DNA, the CDR3 is TGTGCCAGCAGCTCGAATAGCGGGGGTCCTCTGAGGCAGTTCTTC. The full variable domain, completed using reference TRBV5-5 and TRBJ2-1, is DAGVTQSPTHLIKTRGQQVTLRCSPISGHKSVSWYQQVLGQGPQFIFQYYEKEERGRGNFPDRFSARQFPNYSSELNVNALLLGDSALYLCASSSNSGGPLRQFFGPGTRLTVL.

The gene calls are TRBV5-6 and TRBJ2-1, with D unclear. This CDR3 comprises 14 residues. V gave up 6 bases and J gave up 1 base, with 11 bases separating them. From germline, CDR1 is SGHDT and CDR2 YYEEEE. DNA for the CDR3: TGTGCCAGCACTGGTTACAGTTCCTACAATGAGCAGTTCTTC. This gives the protein CASTGYSSYNEQFF.

The chain combines TRBV21-1 with TRBJ1-6. TRBV21-1 is classified as a pseudogene. The CDR3 consists of 14 residues. The CDR3 DNA reads as TGTGCCAGCAGCAATGGCGGAGACAATTCACCCCTCCACTTT. It specifies CASSNGGDNSPLHF.

The chain is built from TRBV5-1 and TRBJ2-5; TRBD1 matches at 9 bases. The ends lost 4 bases at V and 4 bases at J; junction bases unmatched: 8. The germline gives CDR1 SGHRS, CDR2 YFSETQ. The CDR3 has 15 amino acids. The CDR3 nucleotides are TGCGCCAGCAGCAAAATACAGGGGGCGAGAGAGACCCAGTACTTC. Translated: CASSKIQGARETQYF.

This chain links TRBV9 with TRBJ1-2, with a weak D call TRBD1 (6 bases). Per the germline V gene, CDR1 is SGDLS and CDR2 is YYNGEE. The CDR3 has 17 residues. V was cut by 4 bases and J by 4 bases, with 23 bases left in between. The CDR3 reads CASSPPDSLASIYGYTF. The CDR3 DNA reads TGTGCCAGCAGCCCACCGGACAGCCTTGCATCAATCTATGGCTACACCTTC.

The V and J genes are TRBV2 and TRBJ2-7; 9 nucleotides line up with TRBD1. J lost 4 bases, V lost 6 bases, and 7 bases had no gene match. The CDR3 loop spans 14 amino acids. The V gene's germline CDR1 is SNHLY and CDR2 FYNNEI. The CDR3 is CASRVGQGSYEQYF. The CDR3 DNA sequence: TGTGCCAGCAGGGTGGGACAGGGTTCGTACGAGCAGTACTTC.

The gene calls are TRBV3-1 (or the pseudogene TRBV3-2) and TRBJ1-1; 12 bases agree with TRBD1. V was clipped by 4 bases and J by 0 bases; unmatched bases: 18. Looked up from germline, CDR1 is LGHDT and CDR2 is YNNKEL (reference sequence). The CDR3 loop spans 21 amino acids. CDR3 sequence: CASSRQSRDRGRNLLNTEAFF. Here the CDR3 DNA reads TGTGCCAGCAGCCGCCAGTCCCGGGACAGGGGGCGTAATCTATTGAACACTGAAGCTTTCTTT.

This chain uses TRBV3-1 (or the pseudogene TRBV3-2) with TRBJ2-2; TRBD1 matches 7 bases. The CDR3 is made up of 15 amino acids. The V gene's germline CDR1 is LGHDT and CDR2 YNNKEL (reference sequence). With V trimmed by 6 bases and J by 4 bases, 8 bases remained unmatched. CDR3 protein: CASRKGAGSTGELFF. The CDR3 region has the DNA TGTGCCAGCAGAAAGGGGGCAGGGAGCACCGGGGAGCTGTTTTTT.

The genes are TRBV19 and TRBJ1-4, with TRBD1 as a possible D gene (6 bases). There are 15 residues in the CDR3. V lost 6 bases and J 6 bases, leaving 17 bases between the germline ends. Germline assignment: CDR1 LNHDA and CDR2 SQIVND (reference sequence). CDR3 coding DNA: TGTGCCAGTAGCCCCTGGGGGCAGGGTGATGAAAAACTGTTTTTT. Translation: CASSPWGQGDEKLFF.

The chain joins TRBV28 to TRBJ1-2; TRBD1 matches at 8 bases. J gave up 4 bases and V 4 bases, and 11 bases lay outside the gene matches. The CDR3 is 16 amino acids. CDR1 and CDR2 from the germline V gene are MDHEN and SYDVKM. CDR3 coding DNA: TGTGCCAGCAGTTCCGGACAGGGAACCTTCGGCTATGGCTACACCTTC. This translates into CASSSGQGTFGYGYTF.

The chain combines TRBV5-1 with TRBJ2-7; 8 nucleotides agree with TRBD1. CDR3 length equals 16 residues. Germline values: CDR1 SGHRS, CDR2 YFSETQ. V lost 0 bases and J lost 3; bases outside the gene matches: 8. CDR3 sequence reads: CASSLGQGAVGYEQYF. The DNA of the CDR3 is TGCGCCAGCAGCTTGGGCCAGGGGGCAGTTGGCTACGAGCAGTACTTC.

This chain links TRBV7-3 with TRBJ2-3, with 13 nucleotides matching TRBD2. This CDR3 is 20 amino acids long. Losses at the gene ends were 5 bases for V and 1 base for J; bases not matched to a gene: 15. CDR1 is SGHTA and CDR2 is FQGTGA in the germline V gene. Written as DNA, the CDR3 is TGTGCCAGCAGCCCCAGACTAGCGGGGGGTATTCTAGGTGGCACAGATACGCAGTATTTT. This encodes CASSPRLAGGILGGTDTQYF.

V and J are TRBV19 and TRBJ1-1, with D possibly TRBD1 on 6 matching bases. CDR3 length: 16 residues. Germline lookup yields CDR1 LNHDA and CDR2 SQIVND (reference sequence). Trimming shortened V by 5 bases and J by 1 base, and 17 bases separated the two germline ends. Here the CDR3 reads CASSQPHRARNTEAFF. CDR3 nucleotide sequence: TGTGCCAGTAGTCAACCCCACAGGGCTAGGAACACTGAAGCTTTCTTT.

The J gene is TRBJ2-7, the V gene TRBV3-1 (or the pseudogene TRBV3-2); 9 bases are shared with TRBD1. This CDR3 comprises 17 residues. Germline CDR1 and CDR2: LGHDT and YNNKEL (reference sequence). Trimming at V came to 1 base and at J to 2 bases, leaving 9 bases not matched to a gene. The chain's CDR3 is CASSQGRFGTGTYEQYF. CDR3 DNA: TGTGCCAGCAGCCAAGGGAGGTTCGGGACAGGGACCTACGAGCAGTACTTC.

The count of this clone is one. The chain couples TRBV24-1 to TRBJ2-7; possible D gene TRBD2, 6 bases. V was pared by 4 bases and J by 0 bases, with 15 bases between. Germline assignment: CDR1 KGHDR and CDR2 SFDVKD. CDR3 length equals 16 residues. DNA for the CDR3: TGTGCCACCAGTGAAAGTTCGGCGGGGTCCTCCTACGAGCAGTACTTC. Translating it yields CATSESSAGSSYEQYF.

The chain couples TRBV2 to TRBJ1-1; 8 nucleotides agree with TRBD1. Germline V gene lookup returns CDR1 SNHLY and CDR2 FYNNEI. V shed 1 base, J shed 5 bases, and the junction held 6 bases outside the gene matches. CDR3 length: 15 amino acids. CDR3 nucleotide sequence: TGTGCCAGCAGTGAAGACAGGGGGGTGGGGACTGAAGCTTTCTTT. The encoded protein is CASSEDRGVGTEAFF.

The CDR3 protein is CASSAGVRSDTQYF. The CDR3 bases are TGTGCCAGCAGCGCAGGGGTTAGGTCAGATACGCAGTATTTT. The chain is built from TRBV7-9 and TRBJ2-3; tentatively, D is TRBD1 (6 bases). V gave up 5 bases and J gave up 4 bases, with 13 bases separating them. Germline CDR1 is SEHNR and CDR2 is FQNEAQ (reference sequence). This CDR3 has 14 residues.

The chain is built from TRBV29-1 and TRBJ2-1, with a tentative D call TRBD1 (5 bases). CDR3 length: 15 amino acids. CDR1 and CDR2 from the germline V gene are SQVTM and ANQGSEA. The germline V and J ends were trimmed by 4 bases and 0 bases, with 13 bases remaining between them. CDR3 in DNA: TGCAGCGTTGTTTGGGGCCAGAGCTCCTACAATGAGCAGTTCTTC. Its protein is CSVVWGQSSYNEQFF.

As to this clone: The DNA is left out, because the CDR3 cannot be placed on it with certainty; the CDR3 is given as TCRdb lists it. The CDR3 reads CASSFRARANTPNTEAFF. This chain links TRBV27 with TRBJ1-1; the table calls TRBD1, which could not be checked here. The germline CDR1 and CDR2 sequences are MNHEY and SMNVEV (reference sequence). The CDR3 adds up to 18 amino acids, both ends counted.

This rearrangement joins TRBV21-1 to TRBJ1-1. TRBV21-1 is a pseudogene segment. This CDR3 has 13 residues. CDR3 region: CASVGGRNTEAFF. The CDR3 DNA is TGTGCCAGCGTGGGGGGGCGGAACACTGAAGCTTTCTTT.

The gene calls are TRBV5-4 and TRBJ1-1; TRBD1 aligns across 8 bases. The CDR3 length is 12 residues. Germline V gives CDR1 SGHNT, CDR2 YYREEE (reference sequence). V lost 4 bases, J lost 11 bases, and 7 bases stayed unmatched. The CDR3 region has the DNA TGTGCCAGCAGCCCGGACAGGGTCATGGCTTTCTTT. Translating it yields CASSPDRVMAFF. Combining the CDR3 with reference TRBV5-4 and TRBJ1-1 gives the whole variable domain ETGVTQSPTHLIKTRGQQVTLRCSSQSGHNTVSWYQQALGQGPQFIFQYYREEENGRGNFPPRFSGLQFPNYSSELNVNALELDDSALYLCASSPDRVMAFFGQGTRLTVV.

This chain links TRBV19 with TRBJ2-3; D may be TRBD2 (6 bases). The CDR3 runs to 13 residues. Germline V CDR1 and CDR2: LNHDA, SQIVND (reference sequence). V was trimmed by 7 bases and J by 4 bases, leaving 12 bases between them. CDR3 protein: CASKGGAADTQYF. The DNA for the CDR3 is TGTGCCAGTAAAGGCGGGGCAGCAGATACGCAGTATTTT.

This chain uses TRBV7-8 with TRBJ1-5, with 8 positions matching TRBD1. This CDR3 comprises 13 residues. Germline values: CDR1 SGHVS, CDR2 FQNEAQ. After removal of 4 bases from V and 7 bases from J, the junction contained 3 bases not matched to a gene. CDR3 nucleotide sequence: TGTGCCAGCAGCTCGGACAGGGCCCAGCCCCAGCATTTT. This sequence encodes CASSSDRAQPQHF.